These 31 T cell receptor beta chains were all obtained from the same sample, sequenced in a study of beta chain features in type 1 diabetes. No cognate antigen is known for these TCRs. General study points: Researchers report that Type 1 diabetes patients had moderately but significantly shorter TCRB CDR3s across all four CD4+ subsets.

The entirety of the isolated RNA underwent reverse transcription, so expressed TCRB transcripts were sequenced. Libraries were prepared by immunoSEQ multiplex PCR; TCRdb keeps only in-frame clonotypes and omits some of them. The sample shows some 250,000 clones, 11% of them seen only once. Specimen: naive CD4+ T cells from blood. These receptors all stem from a man aged 25-45 years with type 1 diabetes.

The chain has TRBV9 and TRBJ2-1; maybe TRBD1 (8 bases). The CDR3 is 17 residues long. From germline, CDR1 is SGDLS and CDR2 YYNGEE. V gave up 1 base and J gave up 4 bases, with 18 bases separating them. CDR3 DNA: TGTGCCAGCAGCGTAAAAGGACAGGGAGGGGGGTACAATGAGCAGTTCTTC. It yields the protein CASSVKGQGGGYNEQFF.

The sample holds a few counts of this clone. Within the sample, other DNA sequences also encode this same CDR3. The chain recombines TRBV7-2 with TRBJ1-2, with 8 bases fitting TRBD1. The germline CDR1 and CDR2 sequences are SGHTA and FQGNSA. There are 13 residues in the CDR3. After removal of 4 bases from V and 5 bases from J, the junction contained 3 bases not matched to a gene. CDR3 nucleotides: TGTGCCAGCAGCTCCGGACAGGGATATGGCTACACCTTC. It yields the protein CASSSGQGYGYTF.

This clone showed up just a few times. CDR3 DNA: TGTGCCAGCAGTGATCCCGGGATAGATCAGCCCCAGCATTTT. This gives the protein CASSDPGIDQPQHF. The rearrangement links TRBV2 to TRBJ1-5; D remains unclear. Trimming took 3 bases from V and 5 from J, leaving 11 bases between them. From germline, CDR1 is SNHLY and CDR2 FYNNEI. This CDR3 contains 14 residues.

This rearrangement joins TRBV4-3 to TRBJ1-5; D is undetermined. The CDR3 has 15 amino acids. V lost 1 base, J lost 7 bases, and 14 bases lay in between. From germline, CDR1 is LGHNA and CDR2 YSLEER. The CDR3 here is CASSQVLEGRQPQHF. The CDR3 coding sequence is TGCGCCAGCAGCCAAGTATTGGAGGGCAGGCAGCCCCAGCATTTT.

There are a few counts of this clone. The V call is TRBV28, the J call TRBJ2-5; D uncertain. Trimming took 2 bases from V and 5 from J, leaving 9 bases between them. Germline-derived CDR1 and CDR2 are MDHEN and SYDVKM. The CDR3 is 13 residues long. In DNA, the CDR3 is TGTGCCAGCAGTTTAGGAGTATGGGAGACCCAGTACTTC. Translated: CASSLGVWETQYF.

CDR3 coding DNA: TGTGCCAGCAGCCTCCAGGGGGCGACCAATGAGCAGTTCTTC. Encoded protein: CASSLQGATNEQFF. The chain carries TRBV7-9 and TRBJ2-1, with 8 bases that match TRBD1. With V trimmed by 5 bases and J by 6 bases, 6 bases remained unmatched. The CDR3 runs to 14 residues. The germline V gene encodes CDR1 SEHNR and CDR2 FQNEAQ (reference sequence).

The chain couples TRBV19 to TRBJ1-1; D call uncertain. CDR3 length: 12 amino acids. Trimming cost V 7 bases and J 7 bases, with 13 bases left between them. Germline V gene sequence: CDR1 LNHDA, CDR2 SQIVND (reference sequence). The CDR3 coding sequence is TGTGCCAGTACCTCAGTTTCGTTTGAAGCTTTCTTT. Its translation is CASTSVSFEAFF.

This clone has just a few counts. The V gene is TRBV2, the J gene TRBJ2-7; the D gene is possibly TRBD2 (6 bases). Germline loops: CDR1 SNHLY, CDR2 FYNNEI. V shed 9 bases and J shed 7 bases, with 22 bases lying between them. This CDR3 comprises 14 residues. CDR3 nucleotide sequence: TGTGCCAGTAGTTGGAGTTCGGAGGGGCGAGAGCAGTACTTC. Protein: CASSWSSEGREQYF.

In this sample, this clone turned up a few times. V gene TRBV2 combines with J gene TRBJ1-2; D gene unclear. The CDR3 loop spans 13 amino acids. V gave up 7 bases and J gave up 8 bases, with 17 bases separating them. Germline CDR1 reads SNHLY; CDR2 reads FYNNEI. The CDR3: CASTRGLGGGYTF. CDR3 bases: TGTGCCAGCACCCGTGGACTCGGAGGCGGCTACACCTTC.

This clone was observed a handful of times. This rearrangement joins TRBV6-1 to TRBJ2-3, with D possibly TRBD2 on 5 matching bases. CDR3 length: 14 residues. The V end lost 1 base, the J end lost 4 bases, and 9 bases lay between the germline ends. Germline V CDR1 and CDR2: MNHNS, SASEGT. This chain's CDR3 is CASSEGASPDTQYF. In nucleotides, the CDR3 is TGTGCCAGCAGTGAAGGGGCTAGCCCAGATACGCAGTATTTT.

The chain couples TRBV5-4 to TRBJ1-6; 9 bases are a match to TRBD1. The length of the CDR3 is 14 residues. Looked up from germline, CDR1 is SGHNT and CDR2 is YYREEE (reference sequence). The V and J ends lost 4 bases and 9 bases, in that order; junction bases with no gene match: 5. CDR3 amino acids: CASSQDRGTSPLHF. The CDR3 DNA follows: TGTGCCAGCAGCCAGGACAGGGGTACTTCACCCCTCCACTTT. The full variable domain, completed using reference TRBV5-4 and TRBJ1-6, is ETGVTQSPTHLIKTRGQQVTLRCSSQSGHNTVSWYQQALGQGPQFIFQYYREEENGRGNFPPRFSGLQFPNYSSELNVNALELDDSALYLCASSQDRGTSPLHFGNGTRLTVT.

With regard to this clone: Different DNA sequences within this sample yield the same CDR3. V and J are TRBV5-1 and TRBJ1-2; D uncertain. Trimming left V 0 bases short and J 0 bases short, with 6 bases between. CDR1 is SGHRS, CDR2 YFSETQ, per germline. The CDR3 consists of 14 residues. CDR3 DNA: TGCGCCAGCAGCTTGGATAGAGCTAACTATGGCTACACCTTC. Protein product: CASSLDRANYGYTF.

This clone was detected only a few times. V usage is TRBV4-3 and J usage is TRBJ2-1; 11 bases line up with TRBD2. In germline, CDR1 is LGHNA, CDR2 YSLEER. V lost 0 bases and J lost 5; bases outside the gene matches: 9. This CDR3 has 18 residues. The CDR3 here is CASSQDRVAGGAHNEQFF. The CDR3 region has the DNA TGCGCCAGCAGCCAAGATCGAGTAGCGGGGGGGGCACACAATGAGCAGTTCTTC.

There are a few counts of this clone. The rearrangement links TRBV4-3 to TRBJ1-1, with 8 bases fitting TRBD1. CDR1 is LGHNA and CDR2 is YSLEER in the germline V gene. The trim removed 4 bases at V and 4 bases at J, leaving 8 bases unmatched. The CDR3 is 15 residues long. This CDR3 reads CASSRPRDRSTEAFF. The CDR3 DNA reads as TGCGCCAGCAGCCGACCTAGGGACAGGAGCACTGAAGCTTTCTTT.

This chain uses TRBV7-2 with TRBJ2-1; D gene unclear. The CDR3 runs 13 residues. Germline loops: CDR1 SGHTA, CDR2 FQGNSA. V was trimmed by 4 bases and J by 1 base, leaving 5 bases between them. The CDR3, as DNA: TGTGCCAGCAGCTCTTTATCCTACAATGAGCAGTTCTTC. Protein sequence: CASSSLSYNEQFF.

This clone was observed a handful of times. The V and J genes are TRBV27 and TRBJ1-2; weak D call: TRBD1 (6 bases). The CDR3 totals 14 residues. The V gene's germline CDR1 is MNHEY and CDR2 SMNVEV (reference sequence). V lost 7 bases to trimming and J lost 8 bases, with 20 bases between them. This chain's CDR3 is CASTPRGGLVGYTF. Written as DNA, the CDR3 is TGTGCCAGCACCCCAAGGGGGGGACTCGTCGGCTACACCTTC.

The sample holds a few counts of this clone. The rearrangement links TRBV29-1 to TRBJ2-3, with 7 bases matching TRBD1. The V and J ends lost 6 bases and 2 bases, in that order; junction bases with no gene match: 8. In germline, CDR1 is SQVTM, CDR2 ANQGSEA. The CDR3 covers 14 residues. The chain's CDR3 is CSVTRQGITDTQYF. The DNA of the CDR3 is TGCAGCGTCACCCGACAGGGCATCACAGATACGCAGTATTTT.

This chain connects TRBV14 to TRBJ1-2; D is unresolved. Germline V lookup: CDR1 SGHDN, CDR2 FVKESK. The CDR3 runs to 13 residues. The V and J ends lost 1 base and 8 bases respectively, with 11 bases between them. The CDR3 coding sequence is TGTGCCAGCAGCCAAGGGAGCCGAGGAGGCTACACCTTC. It yields the protein CASSQGSRGGYTF.

V gene TRBV5-1 combines with J gene TRBJ1-1; D uncertain. Germline-derived CDR1 and CDR2 are SGHRS and YFSETQ. The CDR3 has 15 amino acids. Trimming took off 0 bases at V and 5 bases at J, with 14 bases between the two ends. CDR3 residues: CASSLAGNGVTEAFF. The CDR3, as DNA: TGCGCCAGCAGCTTGGCCGGTAACGGGGTTACTGAAGCTTTCTTT.

Points on this clone: An end of the junction does not agree with germline; a read error may underlie this. The genes are TRBV7-2 and TRBJ1-1, with 10 bases that match TRBD1. The CDR3 length is 15 residues. CDR1 is SGHTA and CDR2 is FQGNSA in the germline V gene. Here the CDR3 reads CASSVDRGMKTEAFF. The CDR3 bases are TGTGCCAGCAGCGTGGACAGGGGGATGAAAACTGAAGCTTTCTTT.

The chain links TRBV7-9 to TRBJ1-5, with D possibly being TRBD1 (5 bases). Germline V gene sequence: CDR1 SEHNR, CDR2 FQNEAQ (reference sequence). The V and J ends lost 0 bases and 7 bases respectively, with 16 bases between them. CDR3 length equals 16 residues. The CDR3 sequence: CASSLAEAGLNQPQHF. CDR3 sequence (DNA): TGTGCCAGCAGCTTAGCGGAAGCAGGGTTGAACCAGCCCCAGCATTTT.

The chain employs TRBV7-3 and TRBJ2-3, with 7 nucleotides matching TRBD2. The V gene's germline CDR1 is SGHTA and CDR2 FQGTGA. The CDR3 is made up of 13 amino acids. The ends lost 6 bases at V and 6 bases at J; junction bases unmatched: 6. The CDR3 bases are TGTGCCAGCAGTTCCGGGGGGTCCGATACGCAGTATTTT. It specifies CASSSGGSDTQYF.

This chain uses TRBV25-1 with TRBJ1-2; 7 positions match TRBD1. V shed 1 base, J shed 8 bases, and the junction held 7 bases outside the gene matches. Germline CDR1 and CDR2: MGHDK and SYGVNS. CDR3 length: 14 amino acids. This chain's CDR3 is CASSESPGTAGYTF. The CDR3, as DNA: TGTGCCAGCAGTGAATCCCCCGGGACAGCCGGCTACACCTTC.

This clone was observed a handful of times. The chain has TRBV4-2 and TRBJ2-2, with 9 bases matching TRBD1. The CDR3 length is 16 residues. CDR1 is LGHNA, CDR2 YNFKEQ, per germline. The junction had 5 bases not matched to a gene; V was cut back by 1 base and J by 5 bases. CDR3 sequence (DNA): TGTGCCAGCAGCCAAGGGGACAGGGAAGGGACCGGGGAGCTGTTTTTT. This translates into CASSQGDREGTGELFF.

The chain couples TRBV11-1 to TRBJ2-1; 8 nucleotides align to TRBD1. The J segment lost 6 bases and the V segment lost 5 bases, leaving 9 bases of the junction unmatched. This CDR3 region has 15 residues. Per the germline V gene, CDR1 is SGHAT and CDR2 is FQDESV (reference sequence). CDR3 DNA sequence: TGTGCCAGCAGCCTTGGGACAGGAGTGTCCAATGAGCAGTTCTTC. Its translation: CASSLGTGVSNEQFF.

This clone was seen a few times. V gene TRBV4-1 combines with J gene TRBJ2-7; the D gene is possibly TRBD1 (8 bases). With 5 bases removed from V and 5 bases from J, the gap between germline ends came to 13 bases. CDR3 length equals 13 residues. The germline gives CDR1 MGHRA, CDR2 YSYEKL. Here the CDR3 DNA reads TGCGCCAGCAGCATACAGGGGGGGGACGAGCAGTACTTC. This sequence encodes CASSIQGGDEQYF.

V gene TRBV10-3 combines with J gene TRBJ1-6; D might be TRBD1 (6 bases). Trimming cost V 4 bases and J 5 bases, with 15 bases left between them. Per the germline V gene, CDR1 is ENHRY and CDR2 is SYGVKD. The CDR3 contains 16 residues. CDR3 residues: CAISGTGTSNNSPLHF. The DNA for the CDR3 is TGTGCCATCAGTGGAACCGGGACATCGAATAATTCACCCCTCCACTTT.

In this sample, this clone turned up a few times. The rearrangement links TRBV30 to TRBJ1-2, with D possibly matching TRBD1 (5 bases). From germline, CDR1 is GTSNPN and CDR2 SVGIG (reference sequence). Trimming took off 3 bases at V and 7 bases at J, with 12 bases between the two ends. CDR3 length: 12 amino acids. The CDR3 reads CAWSPGTRGYTF. In DNA, the CDR3 is TGTGCCTGGAGCCCAGGGACTCGTGGCTACACCTTC. Full variable domain (outside the CDR3, taken from reference TRBV30 and TRBJ1-2): SQTIHQWPATLVQPVGSPLSLECTVEGTSNPNLYWYRQAAGRGLQLLFYSVGIGQISSEVPQNLSASRPQDRQFILSSKKLLLSDSGFYLCAWSPGTRGYTFGSGTRLTVV.

This clone has a handful of counts. This chain uses TRBV5-4 with TRBJ2-5; TRBD1 agrees at 7 bases. The CDR3 runs 15 residues. Germline V gives CDR1 SGHNT, CDR2 YYREEE (reference sequence). V trimming: 3 bases; J trimming: 2 bases; junction bases outside the gene matches: 7. CDR3 sequence: CASSSKRGLQETQYF. As DNA, the CDR3 is TGTGCCAGCAGCTCCAAGAGGGGGCTTCAAGAGACCCAGTACTTC.

This chain joins TRBV19 and TRBJ1-5, with unresolved D. Germline lookup yields CDR1 LNHDA and CDR2 SQIVND (reference sequence). With 3 bases removed from V and 2 bases from J, the gap between germline ends came to 17 bases. The CDR3 consists of 17 residues. This CDR3 reads CASSIDITSNGNQPQHF. The CDR3 DNA follows: TGTGCCAGTAGTATCGACATCACTTCAAATGGCAATCAGCCCCAGCATTTT.

The chain joins TRBV28 to TRBJ1-2; 10 positions agree with TRBD1. V was clipped by 10 bases and J by 5 bases; unmatched bases: 19. CDR1 is MDHEN, CDR2 SYDVKM, per germline. The length of the CDR3 is 17 residues. The DNA for the CDR3 is TGTGCCATCTTTAACTTGGACAGGGGGGAAACAATATATGGCTACACCTTC. Its protein product is CAIFNLDRGETIYGYTF.